This T cell receptor (beta chain) was retrieved from a study of beta chain features in type 1 diabetes. As concerns this clone: Its antigen is unidentified. Other nucleotide sequences from this sample produce the same CDR3.

Study-wide findings and caveats: Within each of all four CD4+ subsets, Type 1 diabetes patients had TCRB CDR3s that were moderately but significantly shorter.

Expressed TCRB transcripts were sequenced, since all the RNA that had been isolated was reverse transcribed. Profiled with immunoSEQ multiplex PCR; TCRdb holds only in-frame clones, not every one. The table has some 45,000 clones, approximately 70% seen once. The authors took one heparinised blood draw, averaging roughly 120 mL, from each donor. V lost 2 bases and J lost 3, with 5 bases in between. The CDR3 is 12 amino acids. Per the germline V gene, CDR1 is MNHEY and CDR2 is SMNVEV (reference sequence). The clonotype originates from a woman under 30 with type 1 diabetes. The chain joins TRBV27 to TRBJ2-7; TRBD2 might be the D (5 bases). Sequenced: Tregs from blood. CDR3 in amino acids: CASSLRGYEQYF. The CDR3 coding sequence is TGTGCCAGCAGTTTACGGGGCTACGAGCAGTACTTC.